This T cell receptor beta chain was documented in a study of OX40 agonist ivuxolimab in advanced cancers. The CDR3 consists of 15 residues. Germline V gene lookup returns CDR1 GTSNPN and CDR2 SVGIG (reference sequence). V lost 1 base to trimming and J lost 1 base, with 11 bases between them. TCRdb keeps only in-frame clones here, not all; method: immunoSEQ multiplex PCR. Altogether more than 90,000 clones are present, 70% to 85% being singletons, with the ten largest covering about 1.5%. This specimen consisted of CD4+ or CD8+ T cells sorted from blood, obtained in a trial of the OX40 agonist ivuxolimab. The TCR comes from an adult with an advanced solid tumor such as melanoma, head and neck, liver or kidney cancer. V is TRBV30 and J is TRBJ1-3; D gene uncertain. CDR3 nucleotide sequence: TGTGCCTGGAGTGGGCATAGCGGGTCTGGAAACACCATATATTTT. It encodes CAWSGHSGSGNTIYF.